This TCR beta chain originates from a study of tumor-infiltrating lymphocytes in localized non-small cell lung cancer. Across the study: Several tumor histologies, both smoking statuses, and some post-neoadjuvant chemotherapy samples were included. Tumor tissue and non-adjacent uninvolved lung came from each patient. Study results and caveats: Tumor T-cell fraction was not associated with recurrence-free survival. TCR sequencing covered a subset of patients with enough tissue.

A remark on this clone: The antigen is undetermined.

Profiling relied on immunoSEQ multiplex PCR, and the TCRdb table lists in-frame clones only, not all of them. The sample yields some 30,000 clones, approximately 83% seen once. Sequences were obtained from lung tumor tissue. The source is a human donor with non-small cell lung cancer.

CDR3 nucleotide sequence: TGTGCCAGCAGCTATAGGGGACAGGGGAACTATGGCTACACCTTC. This sequence encodes CASSYRGQGNYGYTF. The V and J genes are TRBV7-2 and TRBJ1-2, with TRBD1 identical over 10 bases. CDR3 length equals 15 residues. With 4 bases clipped from V and 2 bases from J, the junction kept 4 bases outside the gene matches. Germline V gene data show CDR1 as SGHTA and CDR2 as FQGNSA.